This T cell receptor beta chain was sequenced for a study of CD8+CD57+ T cells in acquired aplastic anemia. Study-level background: The average for DNA from sorted CD4+ and CD8+ cells was 3 to 4 ug. The study obtained 11 million or so reads on average for CD4+ cells from healthy donors.

CDR3 and TCR beta VDJ profiling relied on a genomic DNA template. Using its own MiXCR run on the reads, TCRdb lists one record per CDR3 protein. Among 100,000 to 130,000 distinct CDR3 sequences, 40% to 65% were seen once, and the ten largest hold 25% to 35%. Points from the study as a whole: Overlapping CD8+ CDR3 repertoires of patients and controls contained around 31 shared sequences. CD8+ Simpson's diversity did not differ significantly between patients and controls.

This clonotype was detected many times. Its matching antigen is unknown. Germline-derived CDR1 and CDR2 are SGHDT and YYEEEE. The V and J ends lost 6 bases and 3 bases respectively, with 15 bases between them. CDR3 length: 14 residues. The sequence was collected from a human donor in good health, serving as a control. The gene calls are TRBV5-6 and TRBJ1-2, with TRBD1 as a possible D gene (5 bases). Sequencing was performed on sorted CD4+, CD8+, or CD8+CD57+ T cells (not recorded which) from PBMCs. The CDR3, as DNA: TGTGCCAGCACCCCCTGGGCGGGGGACTATGGCTACACCTTC. The encoded protein is CASTPWAGDYGYTF. The variable domain in full, with the rest retrieved from reference TRBV5-6 and TRBJ1-2, is DAGVTQSPTHLIKTRGQQVTLRCSPKSGHDTVSWYQQALGQGPQFIFQYYEEEERQRGNFPDRFSGHQFPNYSSELNVNALLLGDSALYLCASTPWAGDYGYTFGSGTRLTVV.